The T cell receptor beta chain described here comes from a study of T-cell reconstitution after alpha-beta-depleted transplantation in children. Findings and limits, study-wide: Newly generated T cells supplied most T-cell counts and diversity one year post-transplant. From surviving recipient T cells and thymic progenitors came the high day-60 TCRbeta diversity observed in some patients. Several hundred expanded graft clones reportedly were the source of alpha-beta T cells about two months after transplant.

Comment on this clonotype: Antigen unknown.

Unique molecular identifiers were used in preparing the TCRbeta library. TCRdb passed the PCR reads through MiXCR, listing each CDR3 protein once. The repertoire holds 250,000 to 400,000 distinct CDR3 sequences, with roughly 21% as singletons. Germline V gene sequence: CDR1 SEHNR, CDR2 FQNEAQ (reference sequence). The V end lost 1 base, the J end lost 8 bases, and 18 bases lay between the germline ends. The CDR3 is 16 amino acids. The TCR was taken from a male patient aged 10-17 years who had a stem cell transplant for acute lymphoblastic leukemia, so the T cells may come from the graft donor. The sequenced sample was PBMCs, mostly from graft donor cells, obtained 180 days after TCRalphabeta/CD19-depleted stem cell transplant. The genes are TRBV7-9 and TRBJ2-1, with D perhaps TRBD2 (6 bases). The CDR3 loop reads CASSLDCQGGIHEQFF. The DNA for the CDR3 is TGTGCCAGCAGCTTAGATTGCCAGGGAGGCATCCATGAGCAGTTCTTC.